The 20 T cell receptor beta chains reported below all come from one sample, sequenced in a study of beta chain features in type 1 diabetes. Study outcomes and limitations: In every one of the four CD4+ subsets, TCRB CDR3s were moderately but significantly shorter in Type 1 diabetes patients.

Expressed TCRB transcripts were sequenced, since all the RNA that had been isolated was reverse transcribed. The assay was immunoSEQ multiplex PCR, and TCRdb's table has in-frame clones only and misses some. The sample consists of approximately 250,000 clones, around 25% of them appearing once. The antigens these receptors bind are not known. The source material was naive CD4+ T cells from blood. Receptors originate from a woman aged 25 to 39 with type 1 diabetes.

This clone was detected only a few times. This sequence joins TRBV30 and TRBJ2-3; D is ambiguous. Trimming cost V 1 base and J 4 bases, with 6 bases left between them. The length of the CDR3 is 12 residues. Germline CDR1 is GTSNPN and CDR2 is SVGIG (reference sequence). The CDR3 sequence is CAWSEYPDTQYF. The CDR3 DNA sequence: TGTGCCTGGAGTGAATATCCAGATACGCAGTATTTT.

The chain is built from TRBV2 and TRBJ2-7, with 7 nucleotides matching TRBD1. Germline trimming cut 6 bases from V and 0 bases from J; bases unmatched to any gene: 5. The length of the CDR3 is 14 residues. Germline CDR1 reads SNHLY; CDR2 reads FYNNEI. In nucleotides, the CDR3 is TGTGCCAGCAGGGAACAGGGGAACTCCTACGAGCAGTACTTC. It translates to CASREQGNSYEQYF.

This clone turned up a few times. The rearrangement uses TRBV2 and TRBJ2-1, with a weak D call TRBD2 (5 bases). CDR1 and CDR2 from the germline V gene are SNHLY and FYNNEI. The CDR3 spans 15 residues. Between the trimmed V and J ends, which lost 8 bases and 0 bases, there was a span of 14 bases. The CDR3 bases are TGTGCCAGCCAGCGCGAGAGGGCCTCCTACAATGAGCAGTTCTTC. This codes for CASQRERASYNEQFF.

V gene TRBV9 combines with J gene TRBJ2-7; 11 positions match TRBD1. The germline V gene has CDR1 SGDLS and CDR2 YYNGEE. V dropped 4 bases and J dropped 1; count of bases not matched to a gene: 4. The CDR3 has 15 amino acids. CDR3 region: CASSPRDRGSYEQYF. The CDR3 DNA follows: TGTGCCAGCAGCCCCAGGGACAGGGGGTCCTACGAGCAGTACTTC.

This clone was seen a handful of times. The rearrangement uses TRBV2 and TRBJ2-1, with unresolved D. Germline CDR1 reads SNHLY; CDR2 reads FYNNEI. The CDR3 contains 13 residues. Trimming took off 8 bases at V and 6 bases at J, with 14 bases between the two ends. The CDR3 loop is CASRFDTGNEQFF. Here the CDR3 DNA reads TGTGCCAGCCGTTTTGACACCGGCAATGAGCAGTTCTTC.

This clone occurred a few times. The rearrangement links TRBV2 to TRBJ2-1; 7 positions match TRBD2. The germline CDR1 and CDR2 sequences are SNHLY and FYNNEI. The CDR3 covers 15 residues. V lost 7 bases to trimming and J lost 8 bases; unmatched junction nucleotides: 14. CDR3 DNA: TGTGCCAGCACCCTAAATGGCGGGAGCTTAGATGAGCAGTTCTTC. It is translated as CASTLNGGSLDEQFF.

V usage is TRBV6-1 and J usage is TRBJ2-5; TRBD2 matches 9 bases. Trimming removed 0 bases from V and 5 bases from J; junction bases left unmatched: 7. From germline, CDR1 is MNHNS and CDR2 SASEGT. The CDR3 length is 16 residues. The CDR3 bases are TGTGCCAGCAGTGAAGCGGGGATAGCGGGAGTGGAGACCCAGTACTTC. This codes for CASSEAGIAGVETQYF.

This clone was picked up a small number of times. V gene TRBV19 combines with J gene TRBJ1-5; D unclear. CDR1 and CDR2 from the germline V gene are LNHDA and SQIVND (reference sequence). V was pared by 3 bases and J by 0 bases, with 6 bases between. The CDR3 is made up of 14 amino acids. The CDR3 reads CASSMWSSNQPQHF. CDR3 nucleotide sequence: TGTGCCAGTAGTATGTGGAGTAGCAATCAGCCCCAGCATTTT.

This clone was observed a few times. The V and J genes are TRBV28 and TRBJ1-1; the match to TRBD1 covers 8 bases. The CDR3 totals 15 residues. Per germline, CDR1 MDHEN and CDR2 SYDVKM. V was clipped by 1 base and J by 6 bases; unmatched bases: 7. In nucleotides, the CDR3 is TGTGCCAGCAGTTTATCCCCGACAGGGGCGTCTGAAGCTTTCTTT. This translates into CASSLSPTGASEAFF. Filled out from reference TRBV28 and TRBJ1-1, the complete variable domain reads DVKVTQSSRYLVKRTGEKVFLECVQDMDHENMFWYRQDPGLGLRLIYFSYDVKMKEKGDIPEGYSVSREKKERFSLILESASTNQTSMYLCASSLSPTGASEAFFGQGTRLTVV.

The rearrangement uses TRBV5-1 and TRBJ2-3; a weak D match, TRBD1 (6 bases). V lost 4 bases, J lost 2 bases, and 14 bases lay in between. The CDR3 runs 15 residues. Germline V gene data show CDR1 as SGHRS and CDR2 as YFSETQ. CDR3 DNA: TGCGCCAGCAGCCCCCTGACAGGACCCACAGATACGCAGTATTTT. This codes for CASSPLTGPTDTQYF.

This clone was found a few times. V is TRBV30 and J is TRBJ1-5; a possible D gene is TRBD1 (5 bases). Trimming shortened V by 0 bases and J by 2 bases, and 17 bases separated the two germline ends. This CDR3 spans 17 amino acids. CDR1 and CDR2 from the germline V gene are GTSNPN and SVGIG (reference sequence). The CDR3: CAWSVRLGAPGNQPQHF. CDR3 nucleotide sequence: TGTGCCTGGAGTGTACGATTAGGGGCGCCTGGCAATCAGCCCCAGCATTTT.

This clone was detected a few times. The chain couples TRBV29-1 to TRBJ1-1; D possibly corresponds to TRBD1 (5 bases). Between the trimmed V and J ends, which lost 4 bases and 0 bases, there was a span of 15 bases. The CDR3 runs 15 residues. Looked up from germline, CDR1 is SQVTM and CDR2 is ANQGSEA. The DNA for the CDR3 is TGCAGCGTTGGGGGGGACCAATCCATGAACACTGAAGCTTTCTTT. It codes for CSVGGDQSMNTEAFF.

This clone appeared a few times. The chain couples TRBV7-9 to TRBJ2-2; no reliable D call. V gave up 0 bases and J gave up 5 bases, with 7 bases separating them. This CDR3 spans 14 amino acids. Per germline, CDR1 SEHNR and CDR2 FQNEAQ (reference sequence). The CDR3 sequence: CASSLAIQTGELFF. For the CDR3, the DNA is TGTGCCAGCAGCTTAGCGATCCAGACCGGGGAGCTGTTTTTT.

The gene calls are TRBV29-1 and TRBJ2-7; TRBD2 is a possible D gene (6 bases). The germline gives CDR1 SQVTM, CDR2 ANQGSEA. This CDR3 spans 13 amino acids. V was pared by 4 bases and J by 2 bases, with 12 bases between. The DNA for the CDR3 is TGCAGCGTTGTGTGGCGGGATACCTACGAGCAGTACTTC. Protein product: CSVVWRDTYEQYF.

This clone has more than one count but fewer than ten. The V gene is TRBV29-1, the J gene TRBJ2-1; the D gene is possibly TRBD1 (9 bases). Looked up from germline, CDR1 is SQVTM and CDR2 is ANQGSEA. The CDR3 is 15 residues long. Trimming pared 5 bases from V and 4 bases from J, leaving 18 bases between. CDR3 region: CSVRGGTGLYNEQFF. Written as DNA, the CDR3 is TGCAGCGTTCGCGGGGGGACAGGGCTATACAATGAGCAGTTCTTC.

CDR3 sequence: CASSLITGAYEQYF. CDR3 nucleotide sequence: TGCGCCAGCAGCTTGATTACAGGAGCCTACGAGCAGTACTTC. V usage is TRBV5-1 and J usage is TRBJ2-7, with D perhaps TRBD1 (5 bases). The V end lost 1 base, the J end lost 2 bases, and 10 bases lay between the germline ends. CDR3 length: 14 amino acids. Germline values: CDR1 SGHRS, CDR2 YFSETQ.

This clone has a handful of counts. J is TRBJ2-1 and V is TRBV7-3; 15 bases match TRBD2. Germline V gene sequence: CDR1 SGHTA, CDR2 FQGTGA. The CDR3 is made up of 16 amino acids. The junction had 6 bases not matched to a gene; V was cut back by 5 bases and J by 7 bases. The CDR3 spells CASSPSGTSGRNEQFF. CDR3 bases: TGTGCCAGCAGCCCTTCCGGGACTAGCGGGAGGAATGAGCAGTTCTTC. Variable domain in full (rest from reference TRBV7-3 and TRBJ2-1): GAGVSQTPSNKVTEKGKYVELRCDPISGHTALYWYRQSLGQGPEFLIYFQGTGAADDSGLPNDRFFAVRPEGSVSTLKIQRTERGDSAVYLCASSPSGTSGRNEQFFGPGTRLTVL.

This clone was counted between two and nine times. The V call is TRBV10-1, the J call TRBJ1-1; no firm D call. With 5 bases removed from V and 0 bases from J, the gap between germline ends came to 7 bases. The germline V gene encodes CDR1 WNHNN and CDR2 SYGVQD (reference sequence). CDR3 length: 13 amino acids. The CDR3 sequence is CASSSTLNTEAFF. The CDR3 DNA reads as TGCGCCAGCAGTTCGACATTGAACACTGAAGCTTTCTTT.

This clone has a handful of counts. This chain uses TRBV7-3 with TRBJ2-1; D remains ambiguous. V lost 5 bases to trimming and J lost 6 bases, with 14 bases between them. The germline CDR1 and CDR2 sequences are SGHTA and FQGTGA. This CDR3 has 14 amino acids. The CDR3 sequence is CASSPASGGNEQFF. In nucleotides, the CDR3 is TGTGCCAGCAGCCCGGCCTCGGGTGGCAATGAGCAGTTCTTC.

J is TRBJ2-7 and V is TRBV11-2; D is perhaps TRBD2 (8 bases). Trimming left V 5 bases short and J 4 bases short, with 18 bases between. Germline loops: CDR1 SGHAT, CDR2 FQNNGV. The CDR3 has 15 amino acids. This chain's CDR3 is CASSKGAGGYYEQYF. The CDR3 nucleotides are TGTGCCAGCAGCAAGGGGGCGGGGGGCTATTACGAGCAGTACTTC.